The present T cell receptor (beta chain) was sequenced within a study of somatic mutations in cytotoxic T cells in rheumatoid arthritis. Study-level information: Selected T-cell populations stained with V beta antibodies were isolated by flow sorting to nearly 100% purity; these included V beta1+ cells subjected to TCRB sequencing. Regarding the study as a whole: Of 65 patients, fewer than 10 had a largest CD8+ clone that exceeded 20% of CD8+ cells. CD8+ clonality increased with age in rheumatoid arthritis patients but not in healthy controls.

Clones were sequenced by immunoSEQ multiplex PCR, and TCRdb holds only the in-frame ones, with some missing. The sample includes 12,000 or so clones, around 68% of them seen just once. It was blood donors, 55% female and with a median age of 56 years (range roughly 21-75), who served as healthy controls. Worth noting for this clone: As yet, its antigen is unknown.

The source of this sequence is a man between 70 and 80 years old in good health. The sequencing input was CD8+ T cells sorted from blood.

The CDR3 sequence is CASSADGTQGGQDEQFF. The DNA of the CDR3 is TGTGCCAGCTCTGCGGACGGAACCCAGGGAGGGCAGGATGAGCAGTTCTTC. The chain recombines TRBV18 with TRBJ2-1; 7 nucleotides match TRBD2. Germline V gives CDR1 KGHSH, CDR2 LQKENI. Germline trimming cut 6 bases from V and 8 bases from J; bases unmatched to any gene: 19. The CDR3 has 17 residues.